This TCR beta chain was captured in a study of blood T cells in healthy people across ages. For this clonotype: The antigen is not known.

It was with a sample-barcoded 5' primer and a J-beta primer mix that a second PCR of roughly 7 to 12 cycles was run. TCRdb used MiXCR to reprocess the 5' RACE reads, holding one entry per CDR3 protein. The table lists 1.5 million to 2 million distinct CDR3 sequences, roughly 30% of them singletons. Germline V CDR1 and CDR2: SGHRS, YFSETQ. V was pared by 2 bases and J by 4 bases, with 7 bases of the junction left unmatched. This CDR3 has 16 amino acids. Study observations and caveats: PBMCs left unsorted prevented a conclusive naive versus antigen-experienced comparison.

The sequence came from a woman aged 30 to 39 in good health. The sequenced sample consisted of blood. The chain joins TRBV5-1 to TRBJ2-5; 11 positions match TRBD2. CDR3 sequence: CASSFGLAGGRETQYF. CDR3 bases: TGCGCCAGCAGCTTTGGTCTAGCGGGGGGCCGAGAGACCCAGTACTTC.